The 2 T cell receptor beta chains in this list originate from one sample, sequenced in a study of blood T cell repertoires in COVID-19. TCRdb keeps only in-frame clones here, not all; method: immunoSEQ multiplex PCR. The sample holds 100,000 to 150,000 clones, approximately 85% seen once. Sequencing was performed on peripheral blood. The receptors shown here come from a man older than 75 with active or convalescent COVID-19.

This chain joins TRBV3-1 (or the pseudogene TRBV3-2) and TRBJ1-4; 9 nucleotides align to TRBD1. The CDR3 sequence is 15 residues long. Unmatched junction bases numbered 7, after V lost 1 base and J lost 10 bases. Per the germline V gene, CDR1 is LGHDT and CDR2 is YNNKEL (reference sequence). The CDR3, as DNA: TGTGCCAGCAGCCAAGGGACAGGGGTTGTGGGAAAACTGTTTTTT. This codes for CASSQGTGVVGKLFF.

This chain uses TRBV30 with TRBJ2-5, with 7 bases identical to TRBD2. Germline-derived CDR1 and CDR2 are GTSNPN and SVGIG (reference sequence). Trimming cost V 2 bases and J 2 bases; bases outside gene matches: 5. The CDR3 extends over 14 amino acids. In DNA form, the CDR3 reads TGTGCCTGGAGTCATGGCGGGGGTCAAGAGACCCAGTACTTC. Protein product: CAWSHGGGQETQYF.